This T cell receptor beta chain is drawn from a study of identical twins. All donors were healthy, and all were Caucasian. TCRdb independently ran MiXCR on the 5' RACE reads; one entry per CDR3 protein. The sample yields approximately 410,000 distinct CDR3 sequences, roughly 20% seen once. Points on this clonotype: Its target is unknown.

The CDR3 spans 18 residues. In germline, CDR1 is MGHRA, CDR2 YSYEKL. J lost 4 bases, V lost 3 bases, and 10 bases had no gene match. Study-wide findings and caveats: For monozygotic twins, models underestimated out-of-frame TCR alpha sharing. Its conclusions, products of cross-sectional statistical analysis, did not come from following the same donors.

J is TRBJ2-3 and V is TRBV4-1; 13 bases are a match to TRBD2. Sample: naive T cells sorted from blood. The receptor comes from a man aged 50-60 years in good health. This chain's CDR3 is CASSHTGTSGTRPDTQYF. CDR3 coding DNA: TGCGCCAGCAGCCACACCGGGACTAGCGGGACCCGGCCAGATACGCAGTATTTT.